Detailed here is one TCR beta chain. The antigen remains unidentified. Investigators sought sequencing depths of between 1 in 200,000 and 1 in 1 million T cells. TCRdb keeps only in-frame clones here, not all; method: immunoSEQ multiplex PCR. The repertoire holds about 130,000 clones, with 76% as singletons. The data derive from a study of cytotoxic CD8 clonotypes in ibrutinib-treated CLL. Study-wide background: Treatment had run for a median approximately twelve months, range 6 to 36, when response samples were taken. Study-wide findings and caveats: The study found public clonotypes uncommon, contracting or stable on treatment.

Per the germline V gene, CDR1 is SGHAT and CDR2 is FQNNGV. V gave up 5 bases and J gave up 5 bases; unmatched junction bases: 4. This CDR3 is built from 13 residues. This chain links TRBV11-2 with TRBJ2-5; 8 positions agree with TRBD2. Here the sequenced sample was PBMCs, taken after 24 months of ibrutinib treatment. The receptor was isolated from a human donor with chronic lymphocytic leukemia. This CDR3 reads CASSPGGRETQYF. CDR3 sequence (DNA): TGTGCCAGCAGCCCGGGGGGGCGGGAGACCCAGTACTTC.